The 11 T cell receptor beta chains in this list originate from one sample, sequenced in a study of T cells in localized non-small cell lung cancer. Here immunoSEQ multiplex PCR was the method, and the copy in TCRdb shows in-frame clones only, minus some. The sample lists about 1,400 clones, approximately 27% seen once, with 8.1% in the top ten. The specimen was lung tumor tissue, collected before any cancer treatment. Receptors originate from a man aged 40 to 70 with stage II lung adenocarcinoma.

This clone has only one observation. The gene calls are TRBV5-1 and TRBJ2-4, with 7 bases identical to TRBD1. Per the germline V gene, CDR1 is SGHRS and CDR2 is YFSETQ. This CDR3 has 15 amino acids. V dropped 4 bases and J dropped 0; count of bases not matched to a gene: 4. The CDR3 sequence: CASSQGDVAKNIQYF. CDR3 DNA: TGCGCCAGCAGCCAGGGGGATGTAGCCAAAAACATTCAGTACTTC.

The sample holds a few counts of this clone. This rearrangement joins TRBV6-8 to TRBJ1-6; 7 bases match TRBD1. This CDR3 spans 15 amino acids. Germline values: CDR1 MNHGY, CDR2 SAAAGT. After removal of 8 bases from V and 5 bases from J, the junction contained 9 bases not matched to a gene. CDR3 amino acids: CASSAGGGDNSPLHF. The DNA for the CDR3 is TGTGCCAGCTCGGCAGGGGGAGGGGATAATTCACCCCTCCACTTT.

This clone is termed medium-sized. This chain joins TRBV11-3 and TRBJ2-7; D call uncertain. The CDR3 is made up of 16 amino acids. From germline, CDR1 is SGHNT and CDR2 YENEEA. The ends were cut back, 4 bases at V and 2 bases at J, with 18 bases in the middle. The CDR3 nucleotides read TGTGCCAGCAGCTACTCCCACGGTCGCCTAGCCTACGAGCAGTACTTC. Its translation is CASSYSHGRLAYEQYF.

The chain links TRBV18 to TRBJ2-2; 11 nucleotides agree with TRBD2. Per germline, CDR1 KGHSH and CDR2 LQKENI. The CDR3 covers 17 residues. Trimming took 3 bases from V and 8 from J; bases not matched to a gene: 11. CDR3 region: CASSPTRMTSGAGELFF. For the CDR3, the DNA is TGTGCCAGCTCACCGACTAGGATGACTAGCGGGGCAGGGGAGCTGTTTTTT. The complete variable domain, with remaining parts taken from reference TRBV18 and TRBJ2-2, reads NAGVMQNPRHLVRRRGQEARLRCSPMKGHSHVYWYRQLPEEGLKFMVYLQKENIIDESGMPKERFSAEFPKEGPSILRIQQVVRGDSAAYFCASSPTRMTSGAGELFFGEGSRLTVL.

This clone has just a few counts. V usage is TRBV6-8 and J usage is TRBJ2-3; 11 bases are shared with TRBD1. Losses at the gene ends were 5 bases for V and 4 bases for J; bases not matched to a gene: 11. This CDR3 is built from 17 residues. Germline values: CDR1 MNHGY, CDR2 SAAAGT. The CDR3 loop reads CASSDGVGTGGPDTQYF. The CDR3 coding sequence is TGTGCCAGCAGTGATGGCGTAGGGACAGGGGGTCCAGATACGCAGTATTTT.

The chain joins TRBV30 to TRBJ1-1; 11 positions match TRBD1. CDR3 length: 14 residues. Germline-derived CDR1 and CDR2 are GTSNPN and SVGIG (reference sequence). Trimming cost V 0 bases and J 9 bases; bases outside gene matches: 6. The CDR3 nucleotides are TGTGCCTGGAGTGTGCGGGACAGGGGGAGTCAAGCTTTCTTT. This codes for CAWSVRDRGSQAFF.

The chain couples TRBV6-8 to TRBJ2-7; D is unresolved. Trimming shortened V by 5 bases and J by 2 bases, and 22 bases separated the two germline ends. Germline loops: CDR1 MNHGY, CDR2 SAAAGT. CDR3 length equals 17 residues. As DNA, the CDR3 is TGTGCCAGCAGTCACCCTCAGGCAGGTCCCAACCCCTACGAGCAGTACTTC. It is translated as CASSHPQAGPNPYEQYF.

This rearrangement joins TRBV28 to TRBJ2-4; D uncertain. V was shortened by 6 bases and J by 3 bases, with 15 bases between the two germline ends. In germline, CDR1 is MDHEN, CDR2 SYDVKM. The CDR3 loop spans 15 amino acids. In DNA, the CDR3 is TGTGCCAGCAGCCCCCCCGGTGGTATCAAAAACATTCAGTACTTC. It translates to CASSPPGGIKNIQYF.

This clone was observed a few times. The chain combines TRBV9 with TRBJ1-2, with D hard to call. V lost 3 bases, J lost 8 bases, and 11 bases lay in between. This CDR3 comprises 12 residues. In germline, CDR1 is SGDLS, CDR2 YYNGEE. The CDR3 loop reads CASSGTSPGYTF. CDR3 nucleotide sequence: TGTGCCAGCAGCGGGACCAGTCCAGGCTACACCTTC.

This clone was counted a few times. For the CDR3, the DNA is TGCAGCGTTGAAGTAGCGGGGGGGCGGCTGGGAGAGACCCAGTACTTC. It specifies CSVEVAGGRLGETQYF. V gene TRBV29-1 combines with J gene TRBJ2-5; TRBD2 matches at 11 bases. With 1 base clipped from V and 4 bases from J, the junction kept 8 bases outside the gene matches. CDR3 length equals 16 residues. Germline CDR1 and CDR2: SQVTM and ANQGSEA.

Here the CDR3 DNA reads TGTGCCAGCAGTTACTCGGGTAGCTCTGGGGCCAACGTCCTGACTTTC. Its protein is CASSYSGSSGANVLTF. This rearrangement joins TRBV6-8 to TRBJ2-6; D is ambiguous. Per germline, CDR1 MNHGY and CDR2 SAAAGT. The ends were cut back, 0 bases at V and 0 bases at J, with 6 bases in the middle. This CDR3 is built from 16 residues.